The TCR beta chain under discussion was sequenced for a study of PD-1 blockade in classical Hodgkin lymphoma. Each and every patient relapsed after autologous stem cell transplantation, and patients got differing brentuximab vedotin exposure. Profiling relied on immunoSEQ multiplex PCR, and the TCRdb table lists in-frame clones only, not all of them. The profile shows under 95,000 clones, around 90% of them singletons. Trimming cost V 5 bases and J 3 bases; bases outside gene matches: 1. The CDR3 is made up of 13 amino acids. Germline V gives CDR1 MDHEN, CDR2 SYDVKM. In regard to this clone: Its matching antigen is unknown.

Study conclusions and caveats: What drove the repertoire differences, possibly disease activity or prior therapy, has not been defined. Compared with baseline, CD4+ but not CD8+ TCR diversity had risen significantly by C4D1.

This sequence was found in a human donor with classical Hodgkin lymphoma. Sequences were derived from peripheral blood mononuclear cells (PBMCs), sampled before the second cycle of nivolumab. V gene TRBV28 combines with J gene TRBJ2-3; 8 bases are a match to TRBD2. CDR3 in DNA: TGTGCCAGCAGTCCGGGAGGGACAGATACGCAGTATTTT. Translated: CASSPGGTDTQYF.